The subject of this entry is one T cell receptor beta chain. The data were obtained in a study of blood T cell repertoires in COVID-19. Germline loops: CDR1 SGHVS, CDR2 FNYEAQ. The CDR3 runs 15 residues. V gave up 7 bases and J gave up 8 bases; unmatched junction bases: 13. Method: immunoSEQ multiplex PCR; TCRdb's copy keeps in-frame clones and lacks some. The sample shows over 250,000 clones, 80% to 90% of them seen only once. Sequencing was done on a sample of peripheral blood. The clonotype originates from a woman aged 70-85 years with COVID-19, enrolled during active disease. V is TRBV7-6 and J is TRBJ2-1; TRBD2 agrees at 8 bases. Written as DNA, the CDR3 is TGTGCCAGCACCTCACGGGCGGGGGGTACCCATGAGCAGTTCTTC. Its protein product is CASTSRAGGTHEQFF. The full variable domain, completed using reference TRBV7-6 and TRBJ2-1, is GAGVSQSPRYKVTKRGQDVALRCDPISGHVSLYWYRQALGQGPEFLTYFNYEAQQDKSGLPNDRFSAERPEGSISTLTIQRTEQRDSAMYRCASTSRAGGTHEQFFGPGTRLTVL.